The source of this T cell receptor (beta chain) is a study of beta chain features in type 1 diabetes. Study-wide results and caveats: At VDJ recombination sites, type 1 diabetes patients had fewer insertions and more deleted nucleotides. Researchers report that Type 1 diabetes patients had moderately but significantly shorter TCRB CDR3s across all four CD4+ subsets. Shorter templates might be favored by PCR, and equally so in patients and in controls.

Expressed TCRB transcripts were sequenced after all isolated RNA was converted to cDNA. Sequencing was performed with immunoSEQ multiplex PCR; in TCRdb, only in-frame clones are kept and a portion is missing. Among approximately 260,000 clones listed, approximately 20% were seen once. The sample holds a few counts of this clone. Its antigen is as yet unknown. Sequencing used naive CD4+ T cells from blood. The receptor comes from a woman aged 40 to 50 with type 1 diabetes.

DNA for the CDR3: TGTGCCAGCAGCCGGCGGACTATCCTAGGGACAGAGACCCAGTACTTC. The encoded protein is CASSRRTILGTETQYF. This chain connects TRBV5-6 to TRBJ2-5, with D perhaps TRBD2 (6 bases). The V gene's germline CDR1 is SGHDT and CDR2 YYEEEE. This CDR3 region has 16 residues. Trimming removed 4 bases at V and 4 bases at J, with 20 bases between.